This TCR beta chain was profiled in a study of T cells in Graves' hyperthyroidism and ophthalmopathy. Looking at the study overall: Peripheral blood was taken when the disease was first diagnosed, before any treatment began.

This clonotype was detected many times. The V gene end was trimmed by 9 bases and the J gene end by 4 bases; junction bases not matched to a gene: 9. From germline, CDR1 is KGHDR and CDR2 SFDVKD. The CDR3 covers 16 residues. The hyperthyroidism patients had all been newly diagnosed, and their disease duration was under 2 months. Their ages ranged from 18 to 65 years. It was RNA transcripts that yielded the amplified TCR beta CDR3 regions. The HTBI primer set served for first-round RT-PCR of the TCR CDR3. TCRdb redid the calling of the multiplex PCR reads with MiXCR, one entry per CDR3 protein. This sample has about 280,000 distinct CDR3 sequences, with approximately 26% found just once.

Material for sequencing was blood. This TCR derives from a man in his forties or fifties with Graves' hyperthyroidism that later progressed to Graves' ophthalmopathy. The chain uses TRBV24-1 and TRBJ2-2; 11 positions agree with TRBD2. CDR3 protein: CATHSGRARSTGELFF. In nucleotides, the CDR3 is TGTGCCACCCATAGCGGGAGGGCCCGTTCCACCGGGGAGCTGTTTTTT.